Below, 7 T cell receptor beta chains from the same sample are listed, as sequenced in a study of blood T cell repertoires in COVID-19. Produced via immunoSEQ multiplex PCR; TCRdb's table is partial and in-frame only. The table lists approximately 150,000 clones, around 81% of them singletons. Sequencing was carried out using peripheral blood. These receptor sequences come from a man aged 55 to 70 with active or convalescent COVID-19.

The chain has TRBV29-1 and TRBJ2-7; TRBD1 aligns across 11 bases. The V and J ends lost 7 bases and 4 bases, in that order; junction bases with no gene match: 12. CDR1 SQVTM and CDR2 ANQGSEA come from the germline V gene. The length of the CDR3 is 15 residues. The chain's CDR3 is CSANAVGTGGYEQYF. The CDR3 coding sequence is TGCAGCGCAAATGCGGTGGGGACAGGGGGTTACGAGCAGTACTTC.

V usage is TRBV18 and J usage is TRBJ2-1; 8 nucleotides match TRBD2. Germline V gene data show CDR1 as KGHSH and CDR2 as LQKENI. The ends lost 6 bases at V and 3 bases at J; junction bases unmatched: 7. The CDR3 spans 15 residues. The CDR3 coding sequence is TGTGCCAGCTCCCTAGCGGGTAACTACTACAATGAGCAGTTCTTC. It is translated as CASSLAGNYYNEQFF.

V gene TRBV6-6 combines with J gene TRBJ2-3; tentative D call: TRBD2 (5 bases). Germline V gene data show CDR1 as MNHNY and CDR2 as SVGAGI (reference sequence). Trimming removed 8 bases from V and 2 bases from J, with 11 bases in between. CDR3 length: 13 amino acids. CDR3 sequence (DNA): TGTGCCAGCGTGAGGCGGGCCACAGATACGCAGTATTTT. It encodes CASVRRATDTQYF.

In the case of this clone: One end of the junction fails to match germline, which may point to a read error. The chain combines TRBV15 with TRBJ2-7; D uncertain. The CDR3 covers 12 residues. CDR1 and CDR2 from the germline V gene are LNHNV and YYDKDF (reference sequence). CDR3 protein: CATSRGVEQFLF. CDR3 coding DNA: TGTGCCACCAGCAGAGGGGTAGAACAGTTCCTCTTC.

This chain joins TRBV6-1 and TRBJ1-3; no clear D. The CDR3 is made up of 13 amino acids. Looked up from germline, CDR1 is MNHNS and CDR2 is SASEGT. Trimming shortened V by 1 base and J by 4 bases, and 5 bases separated the two germline ends. CDR3 DNA sequence: TGTGCCAGCAGTGAAGGCCAGGGAAACACCATATATTTT. Translation gives CASSEGQGNTIYF.

This clone has only a few counts. The V gene is TRBV3-1 (or the pseudogene TRBV3-2), the J gene TRBJ1-2; the match to TRBD1 covers 9 bases. Losses at the gene ends were 0 bases for V and 8 bases for J; bases not matched to a gene: 4. Germline V gives CDR1 LGHDT, CDR2 YNNKEL (reference sequence). CDR3 length: 14 amino acids. DNA of the CDR3: TGTGCCAGCAGCCAAGAAGGACAGGGGAACGGCTACACCTTC. Encoded protein: CASSQEGQGNGYTF.

The chain links TRBV6-5 to TRBJ2-7, with D uncertain. The V gene lost 0 bases and the J gene lost 2 bases, with 11 bases spanning the gap. The CDR3 is 15 residues long. The germline V gene encodes CDR1 MNHEY and CDR2 SVGAGI. CDR3 sequence (DNA): TGTGCCAGCAGTTACTCGAGTCTCAAAGCCTACGAGCAGTACTTC. Translating it yields CASSYSSLKAYEQYF.